This T cell receptor beta chain was recorded in a study of graft-versus-host responses after intestinal transplantation. Study summary: Anti-thymocyte globulin induction was given to all recipients, followed by tacrolimus and steroids for roughly three years.

Here immunoSEQ multiplex PCR was the method, and the copy in TCRdb shows in-frame clones only, minus some. The data hold roughly 36,000 clones, with over 80% observed a single time. This CDR3 region has 14 residues. V gave up 0 bases and J gave up 4 bases; unmatched junction bases: 1. Germline CDR1 and CDR2: MNHEY and SVGAGI. This receptor was taken from a human patient who received an intestinal transplant, so some T cells may come from the graft donor. This specimen was PBMCs, taken around 1,000 days after transplant. V is TRBV6-5 and J is TRBJ2-5, with 8 bases matching TRBD1. CDR3 in amino acids: CASSYSTGGETQYF. The CDR3, as DNA: TGTGCCAGCAGTTACTCCACAGGGGGAGAGACCCAGTACTTC.